This record concerns one T cell receptor beta chain sequence. Its matching antigen is unknown. Collection occurred without any documented infections or immune events in donors. This CDR3 has 15 residues. These data belong to a study of identifying expanded T cells in peripheral blood. Study results and limitations: Technical replicates showed approximately 1.2 changed clones; two weeks about 16.4; four weeks 19.

TCRdb keeps only in-frame clones here, not all; method: immunoSEQ multiplex PCR. The table has about 120,000 clones, roughly 84% seen once. The sequenced sample was blood. This chain links TRBV21-1 with TRBJ1-5; the listed D gene, TRBD1, was not tested against the DNA. TRBV21-1 is annotated as a pseudogene. The TCR was taken from a person aged 18-70 years in good health. This CDR3 reads CASNMRNRTKGPQHF. The CDR3, as DNA: TGTGCCAGCAATATGAGGAACAGGACGAAAGGGCCCCAGCATTTT.